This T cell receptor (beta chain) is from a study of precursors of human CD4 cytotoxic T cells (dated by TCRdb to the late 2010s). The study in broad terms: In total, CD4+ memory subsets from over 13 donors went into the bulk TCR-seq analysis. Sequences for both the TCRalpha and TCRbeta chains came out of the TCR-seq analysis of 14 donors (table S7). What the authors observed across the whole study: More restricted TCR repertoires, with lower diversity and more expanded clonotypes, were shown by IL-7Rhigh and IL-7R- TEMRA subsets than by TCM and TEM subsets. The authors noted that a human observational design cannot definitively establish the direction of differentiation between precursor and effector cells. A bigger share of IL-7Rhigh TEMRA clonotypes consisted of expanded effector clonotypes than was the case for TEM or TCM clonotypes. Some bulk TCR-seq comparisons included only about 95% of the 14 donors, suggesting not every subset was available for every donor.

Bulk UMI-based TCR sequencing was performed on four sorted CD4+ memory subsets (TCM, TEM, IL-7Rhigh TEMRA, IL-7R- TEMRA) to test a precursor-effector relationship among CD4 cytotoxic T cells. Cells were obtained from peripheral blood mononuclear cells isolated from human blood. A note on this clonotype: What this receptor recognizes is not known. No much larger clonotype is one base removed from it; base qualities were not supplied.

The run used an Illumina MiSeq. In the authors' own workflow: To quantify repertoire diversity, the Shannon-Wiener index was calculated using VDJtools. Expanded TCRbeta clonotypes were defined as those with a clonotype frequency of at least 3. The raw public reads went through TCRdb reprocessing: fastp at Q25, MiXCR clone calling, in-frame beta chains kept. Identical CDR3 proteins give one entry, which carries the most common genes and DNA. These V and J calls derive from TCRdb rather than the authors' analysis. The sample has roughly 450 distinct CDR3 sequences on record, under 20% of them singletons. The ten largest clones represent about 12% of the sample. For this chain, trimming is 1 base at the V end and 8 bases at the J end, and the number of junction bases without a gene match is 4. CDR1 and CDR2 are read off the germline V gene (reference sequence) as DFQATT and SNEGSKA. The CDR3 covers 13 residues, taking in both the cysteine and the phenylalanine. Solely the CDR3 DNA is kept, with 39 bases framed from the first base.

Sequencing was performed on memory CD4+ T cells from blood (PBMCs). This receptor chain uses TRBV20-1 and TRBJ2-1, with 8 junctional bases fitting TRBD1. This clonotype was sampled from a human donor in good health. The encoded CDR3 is CSARGTGGHEQFF. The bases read TGCAGTGCTAGAGGAACAGGGGGTCATGAGCAGTTCTTC.